The 10 T cell receptor beta chains below come from one sample, sequenced in a study of blood T cells in healthy people across ages (dated by TCRdb to the mid-2010s). The library was obtained by 5' RACE. The sample was run on an Illumina HiSeq 2500. A second roughly 7 to 12 cycle PCR used a sample-barcoded 5' primer and a J-beta primer mix. The public reads were quality trimmed at Q25 with fastp and then assembled into clones with MiXCR by TCRdb, keeping productive beta chains. When rows share a CDR3 protein, they turn into one entry using the most common DNA and genes. The sample table shows 1 million to 1.2 million distinct CDR3 sequences, and more than 30% are seen once. The ten largest clones add up to around 13% of the sample. The sample taken for sequencing was blood. These receptors came from a young man in good health.

This clonotype was observed many times. This chain connects TRBV10-2 to TRBJ2-5; 10 nucleotides match TRBD2. Germline CDR1 and CDR2: WSHSY and SAAADI. The CDR3 consists of 14 residues. Trimming at V came to 4 bases and at J to 11 bases, leaving 10 bases not matched to a gene. For the CDR3, the DNA is TGCGCCAGCAGTGTTGGGACTAGCGTGATGGGGCAGTACTTC. Translating it yields CASSVGTSVMGQYF.

V and J are TRBV6-2 or TRBV6-3 and TRBJ2-3, with TRBD2 identical over 7 bases. The CDR3 is made up of 16 amino acids. V trimming: 0 bases; J trimming: 2 bases; junction bases outside the gene matches: 5. Looked up from germline, CDR1 is MNHEY and CDR2 is SVGEGT. The CDR3: CASSYSASGATDTQYF. The CDR3 nucleotides are TGTGCCAGCAGTTACTCGGCTAGCGGAGCCACAGATACGCAGTATTTT.

J is TRBJ2-3 and V is TRBV20-1; TRBD2 aligns across 10 bases. Germline V gene lookup returns CDR1 DFQATT and CDR2 SNEGSKA (reference sequence). The CDR3 loop spans 13 amino acids. V trimming: 5 bases; J trimming: 4 bases; junction bases outside the gene matches: 3. The CDR3: CSAESGGADTQYF. The CDR3, as DNA: TGCAGTGCTGAAAGCGGGGGGGCAGATACGCAGTATTTT.

This sequence joins TRBV4-1 and TRBJ2-7, with 8 positions matching TRBD2. Germline-derived CDR1 and CDR2 are MGHRA and YSYEKL. CDR3 length: 14 residues. V lost 4 bases and J lost 5; bases outside the gene matches: 7. CDR3 region: CASSPTGLAHEQYF. The CDR3 region has the DNA TGCGCCAGCAGCCCGACCGGACTAGCTCACGAGCAGTACTTC.

This chain links TRBV20-1 with TRBJ1-6; 8 bases match TRBD1. The CDR3 spans 15 residues. Germline values: CDR1 DFQATT, CDR2 SNEGSKA (reference sequence). The V and J ends lost 5 bases and 9 bases, in that order; junction bases with no gene match: 12. The CDR3 here is CSALETARGRSPLHF. The CDR3 DNA sequence: TGCAGTGCTCTAGAGACGGCCAGGGGGCGTTCACCCCTCCACTTT.

The V gene is TRBV7-6, the J gene TRBJ1-1; 9 bases are shared with TRBD1. The V gene end was trimmed by 6 bases and the J gene end by 6 bases; junction bases not matched to a gene: 5. The germline gives CDR1 SGHVS, CDR2 FNYEAQ. The CDR3 is 13 residues long. CDR3 nucleotide sequence: TGTGCCAGCAGTCAATGGACAGGGGCTGAAGCTTTCTTT. This encodes CASSQWTGAEAFF.

This chain connects TRBV6-5 to TRBJ1-2, with D tentatively TRBD1 (6 bases). The CDR3 sequence is 15 residues long. Per germline, CDR1 MNHEY and CDR2 SVGAGI. The V and J ends lost 8 bases and 5 bases respectively, with 21 bases between them. Here the CDR3 reads CASGLRVTGTYGYTF. Here the CDR3 DNA reads TGTGCCAGCGGACTGCGGGTAACAGGGACATATGGCTACACCTTC.

In this sample, this clonotype turned up a few times. V is TRBV11-1 and J is TRBJ1-1, with 10 bases identical to TRBD1. The germline CDR1 and CDR2 sequences are SGHAT and FQDESV (reference sequence). This CDR3 is 16 amino acids long. The J segment lost 10 bases and the V segment lost 1 base, leaving 12 bases of the junction unmatched. Here the CDR3 DNA reads TGTGCCAGCAGCTTAGTTCTGGAGACAGGGGGCGCGGGAGCTTTCTTT. Protein: CASSLVLETGGAGAFF.

The chain combines TRBV4-3 with TRBJ1-2; the D is unclear. This CDR3 spans 14 amino acids. The germline gives CDR1 LGHNA, CDR2 YSLEER. The ends were cut back, 1 base at V and 3 bases at J, with 9 bases in the middle. Here the CDR3 reads CASSQGRGHYGYTF. In nucleotides, the CDR3 is TGCGCCAGCAGCCAAGGCCGGGGTCACTATGGCTACACCTTC.

The chain uses TRBV2 and TRBJ2-1; D possibly uses TRBD1 or TRBD2 (5 bases each). The CDR3 is 13 residues long. From germline, CDR1 is SNHLY and CDR2 FYNNEI. The ends were cut back, 7 bases at V and 9 bases at J, with 16 bases in the middle. The CDR3 nucleotides are TGTGCCAGCAACTCTGAGGGGTCGGGTGAGCAGTTCTTC. This codes for CASNSEGSGEQFF. Combining the CDR3 with reference TRBV2 and TRBJ2-1 gives the whole variable domain EPEVTQTPSHQVTQMGQEVILRCVPISNHLYFYWYRQILGQKVEFLVSFYNNEISEKSEIFDDQFSVERPDGSNFTLKIRSTKLEDSAMYFCASNSEGSGEQFFGPGTRLTVL.